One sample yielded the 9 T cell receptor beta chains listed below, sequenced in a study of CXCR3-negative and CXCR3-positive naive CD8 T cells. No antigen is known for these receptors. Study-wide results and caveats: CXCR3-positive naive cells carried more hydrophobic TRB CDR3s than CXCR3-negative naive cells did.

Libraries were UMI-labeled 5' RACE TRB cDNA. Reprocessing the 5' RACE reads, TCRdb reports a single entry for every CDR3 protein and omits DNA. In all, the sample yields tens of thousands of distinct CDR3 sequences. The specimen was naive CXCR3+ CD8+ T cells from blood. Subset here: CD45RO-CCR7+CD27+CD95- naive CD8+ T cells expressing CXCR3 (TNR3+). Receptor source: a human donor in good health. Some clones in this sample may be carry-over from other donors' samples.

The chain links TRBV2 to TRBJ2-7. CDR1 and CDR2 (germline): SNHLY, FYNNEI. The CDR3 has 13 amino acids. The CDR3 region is CASSEFWSYEQYF.

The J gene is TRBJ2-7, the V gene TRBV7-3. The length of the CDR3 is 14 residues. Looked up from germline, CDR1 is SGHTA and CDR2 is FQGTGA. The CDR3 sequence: CASSLMAGPDEQYF.

CDR3 in amino acids: CASSDLGQGSYEQYF. The rearrangement links TRBV4-3 to TRBJ2-7; TCRdb selects TRBD1, and the lack of DNA leaves this call unchecked. This CDR3 is built from 15 residues. The germline V gene has CDR1 LGHNA and CDR2 YSLEER.

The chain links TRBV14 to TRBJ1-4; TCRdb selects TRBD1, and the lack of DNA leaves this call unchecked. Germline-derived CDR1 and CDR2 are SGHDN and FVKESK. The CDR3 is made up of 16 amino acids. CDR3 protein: CASSQYPGQGWEKLFF.

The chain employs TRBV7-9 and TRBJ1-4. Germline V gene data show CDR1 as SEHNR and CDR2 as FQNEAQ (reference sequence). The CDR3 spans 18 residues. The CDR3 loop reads CASSSDRDYPATNEKLFF.

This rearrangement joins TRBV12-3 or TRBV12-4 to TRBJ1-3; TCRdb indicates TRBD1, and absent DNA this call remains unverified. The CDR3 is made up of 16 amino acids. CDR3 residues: CASSLTVGGSGNTIYF.

CDR3: CSVEDSGEQFF. The V gene is TRBV29-1, the J gene TRBJ2-1. CDR1 is SQVTM and CDR2 is ANQGSEA in the germline V gene. There are 11 residues in the CDR3.

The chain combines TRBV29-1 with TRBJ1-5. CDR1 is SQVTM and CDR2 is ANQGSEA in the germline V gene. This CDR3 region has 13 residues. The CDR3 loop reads CSVEEGEGGAQHF.

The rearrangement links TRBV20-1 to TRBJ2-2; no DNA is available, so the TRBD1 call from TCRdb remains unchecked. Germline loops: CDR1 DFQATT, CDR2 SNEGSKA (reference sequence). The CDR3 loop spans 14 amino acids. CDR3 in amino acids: CSASFGRGAGELFF.